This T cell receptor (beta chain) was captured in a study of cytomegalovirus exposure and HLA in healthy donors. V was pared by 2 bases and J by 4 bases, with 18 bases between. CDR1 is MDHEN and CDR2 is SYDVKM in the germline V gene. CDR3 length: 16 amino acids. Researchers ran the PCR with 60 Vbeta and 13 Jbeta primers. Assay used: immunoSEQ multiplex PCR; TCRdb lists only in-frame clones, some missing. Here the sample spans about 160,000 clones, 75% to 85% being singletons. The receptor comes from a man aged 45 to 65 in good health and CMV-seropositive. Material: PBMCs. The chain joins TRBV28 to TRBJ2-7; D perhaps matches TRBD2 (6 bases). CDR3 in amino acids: CASSLSGQRLGYEQYF. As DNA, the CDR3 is TGTGCCAGCAGTTTAAGCGGGCAGCGACTTGGGTACGAGCAGTACTTC.